These 2 T cell receptor beta chains were sequenced from one sample in a study of T cells after yellow fever vaccination. TCRdb itself ran the 5' RACE reads through MiXCR, one entry per CDR3 protein. The top ten clones hold 15% to 20% of a sample with 300,000 to 350,000 distinct CDR3 sequences, 3.5% to 5% of them seen once. Source: PBMCs, taken 15 days after the yellow fever booster vaccination. The receptors derive from a man in his late teens or twenties who received the YFV17D yellow fever vaccine.

This clonotype was seen ten or more times. The chain couples TRBV7-3 to TRBJ2-5; 10 bases fit TRBD2. In germline, CDR1 is SGHTA, CDR2 FQGTGA. The CDR3 contains 15 residues. Germline trimming cut 5 bases from V and 0 bases from J; bases unmatched to any gene: 3. The CDR3 protein is CASSLAGVDQETQYF. The CDR3 nucleotides are TGTGCCAGCAGCCTAGCGGGGGTGGACCAAGAGACCCAGTACTTC.

This clonotype was recorded at least ten times. This sequence joins TRBV4-2 and TRBJ1-5; D gene uncertain. V lost 0 bases, J lost 7 bases, and 13 bases lay in between. This CDR3 is built from 15 residues. Per germline, CDR1 LGHNA and CDR2 YNFKEQ. The CDR3 spells CASSQEFQAGQPQHF. CDR3 coding DNA: TGTGCCAGCAGCCAAGAATTCCAGGCCGGGCAGCCCCAGCATTTT.